The entry that follows covers one TCR beta chain sequence. Its antigen remains unidentified. This sample is drawn from a study of shared clonotypes between healthy human individuals. For the study at large: Each donor's CD4 naive and CD4 memory cells filled three plates apiece, CD8 naive two, and CD8 memory one.

At the deep level, the assay was run. Sequencing was performed with immunoSEQ multiplex PCR; in TCRdb, only in-frame clones are kept and a portion is missing. The sample gives approximately 2.3 million clones, more than 85% of which show up once; 0.35% to 0.45% is in the top ten. Study outcomes and limitations: Owing to a small donor count, the genetic and exposure-history diversity represented was limited. Memory subsets generally showed smaller estimated richness than naive subsets did.

The sample comprised naive CD4+ T cells from PBMCs. The sample's subset: CD45RA+ positively selected. The receptor was derived from a young man in good health. Some clones in this sample may be carry-over from other donors' samples.

For the CDR3, the DNA is TGCGCCAGCAGCCGGGGGGAAGGGACCCAAGAGACCCAGTACTTC. The encoded protein is CASSRGEGTQETQYF. This chain joins TRBV4-1 and TRBJ2-5; tentatively, D is TRBD2 (6 bases). Germline lookup yields CDR1 MGHRA and CDR2 YSYEKL. V shed 4 bases and J shed 1 base, with 13 bases lying between them. CDR3 length equals 15 residues.